One and the same sample provided the 19 T cell receptor beta chains below, sequenced in a study of regulatory T cells in long-lasting Graves disease. Time point reported: newly diagnosed GD, antithyroid drugs for less than 3 months. The TCR library was made from RNA extracted from PBMCs. Both iRepertoire HTBI primers and Arm-PCR of CDR3 regions were used to build the TCR beta libraries. TCRdb called the multiplex PCR reads again in MiXCR, with one record for every CDR3 protein. The table lists approximately 270,000 distinct CDR3 sequences, approximately 20% of them singletons. These same records also appear under a second study, on T cells in Graves' hyperthyroidism and ophthalmopathy.

This material consisted of peripheral blood mononuclear cells (PBMCs), taken at new diagnosis, from a patient treated with antithyroid drugs. The receptors derive from a woman in her 30s with Graves disease.

This clonotype was seen many times. The rearrangement uses TRBV7-2 and TRBJ2-1, with D unclear. Per the germline V gene, CDR1 is SGHTA and CDR2 is FQGNSA. The CDR3 has 15 amino acids. V was shortened by 5 bases and J by 4 bases, with 15 bases between the two germline ends. The CDR3 nucleotides are TGTGCCAGCAGCGTGGCAATGCAACTGTACAATGAGCAGTTCTTC. It specifies CASSVAMQLYNEQFF.

In regard to this clonotype: This is likely an artifact of a read error, given a far larger clone one base away. The V and J genes are TRBV9 and TRBJ2-1; D gene unclear. This CDR3 contains 15 residues. The germline CDR1 and CDR2 sequences are SGDLS and YYNGEE. CDR3 residues: CASSEGPGFYNERFF. CDR3 bases: TGTGCCAGCAGTGAAGGTCCGGGTTTCTACAATGAGCGGTTCTTC. Complete variable domain (other parts from reference TRBV9 and TRBJ2-1): DSGVTQTPKHLITATGQRVTLRCSPRSGDLSVYWYQQSLDQGLQFLIQYYNGEERAKGNILERFSAQQFPDLHSELNLSSLELGDSALYFCASSEGPGFYNERFFGPGTRLTVL.

The gene calls are TRBV12-3 or TRBV12-4 and TRBJ2-7, with 8 nucleotides matching TRBD1. The CDR3 consists of 14 residues. The ends lost 6 bases at V and 3 bases at J; junction bases unmatched: 7. CDR3 sequence (DNA): TGTGCCAGCAGGCCCAGGACAGGGAACTACGAGCAGTACTTC. Its translation: CASRPRTGNYEQYF.

This clonotype was counted many times. The CDR3 DNA reads as TGCAGTGCTAACCGGTACAGGACCTACGAGCAGTACTTC. As protein: CSANRYRTYEQYF. The chain couples TRBV20-1 to TRBJ2-7; possible D gene TRBD1, 5 bases. CDR3 length equals 13 residues. Trimming cost V 4 bases and J 2 bases, with 12 bases left between them. Germline V gene lookup returns CDR1 DFQATT and CDR2 SNEGSKA (reference sequence).

This clonotype was seen ten or more times. The gene calls are TRBV3-1 and TRBJ1-2; unclear D gene. The germline CDR1 and CDR2 sequences are LGHDT and YNNKEL (reference sequence). The CDR3 is 15 residues long. Between the trimmed V and J ends, which lost 3 bases and 7 bases, there was a span of 18 bases. The CDR3 is CASSHLDRRWGGYTF. The CDR3 bases are TGTGCCAGCAGCCACCTGGACCGACGTTGGGGTGGCTACACCTTC.

This clonotype was observed many times. The chain has TRBV20-1 and TRBJ2-7, with 10 bases that match TRBD2. The germline V gene encodes CDR1 DFQATT and CDR2 SNEGSKA (reference sequence). The J segment lost 4 bases and the V segment lost 0 bases, leaving 9 bases of the junction unmatched. There are 16 residues in the CDR3. CDR3 sequence: CSARDPLAGVSYEQYF. CDR3 DNA sequence: TGCAGTGCTAGAGACCCTCTAGCGGGGGTGTCTTACGAGCAGTACTTC.

This clonotype has more than one count but fewer than ten. The rearrangement joins TRBV6-4 to TRBJ2-7, with 10 bases matching TRBD1. The V gene's germline CDR1 is MRHNA and CDR2 SNTAGT. CDR3 length: 12 amino acids. V lost 8 bases and J lost 5; bases outside the gene matches: 3. Here the CDR3 DNA reads TGTGCCAGCCGGGACAGGGGCAACGAGCAGTACTTC. Translating it yields CASRDRGNEQYF.

In this sample, this clonotype turned up a few times. The chain recombines TRBV10-3 with TRBJ1-3, with 11 bases lining up with TRBD1. The CDR3 spans 17 residues. Germline V CDR1 and CDR2: ENHRY, SYGVKD. V was pared by 4 bases and J by 0 bases, with 5 bases of the junction left unmatched. Here the CDR3 DNA reads TGTGCCATCAGTGCGGACAGGGGGCTCGACTCTGGAAACACCATATATTTT. Amino acid sequence: CAISADRGLDSGNTIYF.

This clonotype was counted at least ten times. The junction departs from germline at one end; a sequencing error may be responsible. The CDR3 coding sequence is TGTGCCAGCAGCTTGGCCCTTACAGCCTCTGGGGCCAACGTCCTGACTTTC. It encodes CASSLALTASGANVLTF. The chain links TRBV5-1 to TRBJ2-6; D is unclear. In germline, CDR1 is SGHRS, CDR2 YFSETQ. The CDR3 runs to 17 residues.

This clonotype was detected ten times or more. Written as DNA, the CDR3 is TGTGCCAGCAGGCCCGGACAAAGCTATGGCTACACCTTC. It codes for CASRPGQSYGYTF. This chain uses TRBV12-3 or TRBV12-4 with TRBJ1-2; TRBD1 is a possible D gene (5 bases). Trimming pared 6 bases from V and 4 bases from J, leaving 12 bases between. The CDR3 is 13 amino acids.

This clonotype was seen repeatedly, ten times or more. In nucleotides, the CDR3 is TGTGCCAGCAGCTGGGGTCTAAGCTCCTATAATTCACCCCTCCACTTT. This codes for CASSWGLSSYNSPLHF. The V call is TRBV13, the J call TRBJ1-6; D gene ambiguous. CDR3 length equals 16 residues. The V end was cut by 4 bases, the J end by 0 bases, with 10 bases between. CDR1 and CDR2 from the germline V gene are PRHDT and FYEKMQ (reference sequence).

This clonotype was seen repeatedly, ten times or more. The chain is built from TRBV6-2 or TRBV6-3 and TRBJ2-5; 7 bases map to TRBD1. This CDR3 is 14 amino acids long. Germline CDR1 is MNHEY and CDR2 is SVGEGT. Germline trimming cut 5 bases from V and 3 bases from J; bases unmatched to any gene: 6. In nucleotides, the CDR3 is TGTGCCAGCAGTGACCCACAGGGGAAAGAGACCCAGTACTTC. As protein: CASSDPQGKETQYF.

As concerns this clonotype: It may be a read error: a sequence one base away is much more abundant. Likely a read error: the CDR3 ends without its conserved phenylalanine or tryptophan. V usage is TRBV29-1 and J usage is TRBJ1-5; D not certain. Looked up from germline, CDR1 is SQVTM and CDR2 is ANQGSEA. The CDR3 totals 13 residues. The V and J ends lost 4 bases and 4 bases respectively, with 11 bases between them. The CDR3 nucleotides read TGCAGCGTTGGGTGGGGAGGGAATCAGCCCCAGCATCTT. Residues: CSVGWGGNQPQHL.

This clonotype was seen ten or more times. The chain couples TRBV12-5 to TRBJ1-1; D perhaps matches TRBD1 (5 bases). This CDR3 contains 16 residues. Between the trimmed V and J ends, which lost 6 bases and 0 bases, there was a span of 17 bases. Germline-derived CDR1 and CDR2 are LGHNT and FRNRAP. CDR3 amino acids: CASGPPGDDMNTEAFF. The CDR3 DNA sequence: TGTGCTAGTGGCCCCCCCGGGGACGATATGAACACTGAAGCTTTCTTT.

CDR3 sequence (DNA): TGCGCCAGCAGCTTGGGGGGAGAGGTTGAAAAACTGTTTTTT. Encoded protein: CASSLGGEVEKLFF. The rearrangement joins TRBV5-1 to TRBJ1-4; D call uncertain. The CDR3 has 14 residues. V lost 0 bases and J lost 7, with 10 bases in between. Per the germline V gene, CDR1 is SGHRS and CDR2 is YFSETQ. Filled out from reference TRBV5-1 and TRBJ1-4, the complete variable domain reads KAGVTQTPRYLIKTRGQQVTLSCSPISGHRSVSWYQQTPGQGLQFLFEYFSETQRNKGNFPGRFSGRQFSNSRSEMNVSTLELGDSALYLCASSLGGEVEKLFFGSGTQLSVL.

This clonotype was seen ten or more times. The gene calls are TRBV20-1 and TRBJ1-1; possible D gene TRBD1, 5 bases. Trimming took off 0 bases at V and 5 bases at J, with 13 bases between the two ends. CDR1 and CDR2 (germline): DFQATT, SNEGSKA (reference sequence). The CDR3 is 14 residues long. CDR3 bases: TGCAGTGCTAGAGAAGGTCCGGGGCGGACTGAAGCTTTCTTT. It translates to CSAREGPGRTEAFF.

This clonotype showed up many times. V and J are TRBV6-2 or TRBV6-3 and TRBJ2-5; 8 bases line up with TRBD1. J lost 6 bases, V lost 8 bases, and 8 bases had no gene match. The CDR3 covers 13 residues. Germline V CDR1 and CDR2: MNHEY, SVGEGT. Here the CDR3 reads CASGRQGLKTQYF. Here the CDR3 DNA reads TGTGCCAGCGGGAGACAGGGGTTGAAGACCCAGTACTTC.

The chain has TRBV7-2 and TRBJ2-3, with 8 positions matching TRBD2. V shed 6 bases, J shed 14 bases, and the junction held 7 bases outside the gene matches. Looked up from germline, CDR1 is SGHTA and CDR2 is FQGNSA. This CDR3 contains 11 residues. DNA for the CDR3: TGTGCCAGCAGTTCCGGGACTAGGCTGTATTTT. This translates into CASSSGTRLYF.

This clonotype was picked up a small number of times. The V and J genes are TRBV7-9 and TRBJ2-2; a weak D match, TRBD2 (6 bases). The CDR3 consists of 16 residues. Deletions cut 5 bases from V and 6 bases from J, with 19 bases between. CDR1 is SEHNR and CDR2 is FQNEAQ in the germline V gene (reference sequence). The CDR3 sequence is CASSPGGASIPGELFF. For the CDR3, the DNA is TGTGCCAGCAGCCCCGGGGGAGCTAGTATCCCCGGGGAGCTGTTTTTT.